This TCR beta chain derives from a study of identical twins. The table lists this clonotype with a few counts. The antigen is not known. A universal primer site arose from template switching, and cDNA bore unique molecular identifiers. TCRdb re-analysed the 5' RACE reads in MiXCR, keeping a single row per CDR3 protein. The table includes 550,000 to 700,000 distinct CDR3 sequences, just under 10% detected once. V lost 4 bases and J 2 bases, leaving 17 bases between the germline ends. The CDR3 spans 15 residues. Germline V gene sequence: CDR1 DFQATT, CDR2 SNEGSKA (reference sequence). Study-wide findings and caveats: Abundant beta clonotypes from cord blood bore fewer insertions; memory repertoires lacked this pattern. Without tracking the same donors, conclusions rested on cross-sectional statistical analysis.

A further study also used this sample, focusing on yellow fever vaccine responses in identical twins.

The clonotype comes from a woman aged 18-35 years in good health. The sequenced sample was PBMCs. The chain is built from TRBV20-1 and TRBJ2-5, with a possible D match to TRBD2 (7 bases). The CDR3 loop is CSAMDTGRGQETQYF. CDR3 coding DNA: TGCAGTGCTATGGATACAGGGAGGGGACAAGAGACCCAGTACTTC.